This record covers a single TCR beta chain. This CDR3 spans 15 amino acids. Germline assignment: CDR1 LNHDA and CDR2 SQIVND (reference sequence). After removal of 4 bases from V and 1 base from J, the junction contained 3 bases not matched to a gene. These data are taken from a study of shared clonotypes between healthy human individuals. The data were produced by immunoSEQ multiplex PCR, yet TCRdb's version contains in-frame clones alone and is incomplete. The sample yields under 2.5 million clones, approximately 90% seen once. This clonotype was obtained from a man aged 18 to 30 in good health. Some clones in this sample may be carry-over from other donors' samples. The sequenced sample was naive CD4+ T cells from PBMCs. As to subset: CD45RA+ positively selected. This chain joins TRBV19 and TRBJ1-3; 8 nucleotides match TRBD1. CDR3 residues: CASSTDRGSGNTIYF. For the CDR3, the DNA is TGTGCCAGTAGTACCGACAGGGGATCTGGAAACACCATATATTTT.